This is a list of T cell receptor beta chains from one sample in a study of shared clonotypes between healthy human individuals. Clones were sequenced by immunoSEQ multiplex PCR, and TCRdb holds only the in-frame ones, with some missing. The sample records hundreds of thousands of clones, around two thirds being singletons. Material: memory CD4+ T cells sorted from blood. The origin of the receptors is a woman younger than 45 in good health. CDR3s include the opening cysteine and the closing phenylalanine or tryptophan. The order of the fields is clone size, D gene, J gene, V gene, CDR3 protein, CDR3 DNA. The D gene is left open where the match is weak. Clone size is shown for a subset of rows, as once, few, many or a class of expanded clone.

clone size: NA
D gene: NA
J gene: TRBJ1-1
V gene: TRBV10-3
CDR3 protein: CAISPTGYTEAFF
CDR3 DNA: TGTGCCATCAGTCCTACAGGGTACACTGAAGCTTTCTTT

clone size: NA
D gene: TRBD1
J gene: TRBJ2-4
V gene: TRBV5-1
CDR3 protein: CASSAGTDKNIQYF
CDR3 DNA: TGCGCCAGCAGCGCCGGGACAGACAAAAACATTCAGTACTTC

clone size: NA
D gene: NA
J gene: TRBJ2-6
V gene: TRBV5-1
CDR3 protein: CASSSQGAGANVLTF
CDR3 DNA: TGCGCCAGCAGCTCCCAGGGTGCTGGGGCCAACGTCCTGACTTTC

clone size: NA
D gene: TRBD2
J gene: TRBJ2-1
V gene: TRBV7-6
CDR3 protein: CASSLTGGPSGEQFF
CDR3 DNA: TGTGCCAGCAGCTTGACGGGAGGGCCCTCTGGTGAGCAGTTCTTC

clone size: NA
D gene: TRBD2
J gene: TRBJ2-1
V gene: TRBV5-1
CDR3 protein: CASSSPGLAGVGEQFF
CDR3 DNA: TGCGCCAGCAGCTCTCCGGGACTAGCGGGAGTCGGTGAGCAGTTCTTC

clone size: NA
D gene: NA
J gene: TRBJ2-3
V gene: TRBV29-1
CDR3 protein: CSVELGGIGYF
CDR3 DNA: TGCAGCGTTGAGCTGGGCGGGATAGGGTATTTT

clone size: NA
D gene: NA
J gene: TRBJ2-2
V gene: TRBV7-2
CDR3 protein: CASSLGWTGELFF
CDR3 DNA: TGTGCCAGCAGCCTAGGGTGGACCGGGGAGCTGTTTTTT

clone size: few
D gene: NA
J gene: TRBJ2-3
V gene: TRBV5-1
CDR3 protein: CASRVDSTSTDTQYF
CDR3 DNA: TGCGCCAGCAGGGTGGACTCGACCAGCACAGATACGCAGTATTTT

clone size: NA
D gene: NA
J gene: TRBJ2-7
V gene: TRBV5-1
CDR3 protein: CASKVGGAGAYEQYF
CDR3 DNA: TGCGCCAGCAAGGTGGGGGGAGCGGGCGCCTACGAGCAGTACTTC

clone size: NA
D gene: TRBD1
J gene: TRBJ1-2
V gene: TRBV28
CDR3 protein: CASRQGQGRGYTF
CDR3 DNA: TGTGCCAGCAGACAGGGACAGGGGCGCGGCTACACCTTC

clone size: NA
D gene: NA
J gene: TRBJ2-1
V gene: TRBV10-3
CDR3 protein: CAISEVDEQFF
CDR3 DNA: TGTGCCATCAGTGAGGTTGATGAGCAGTTCTTC

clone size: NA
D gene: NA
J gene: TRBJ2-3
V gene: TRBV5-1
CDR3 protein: CASSRGTGTDTQYF
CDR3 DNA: TGCGCCAGCAGCCGGGGGACGGGCACAGATACGCAGTATTTT

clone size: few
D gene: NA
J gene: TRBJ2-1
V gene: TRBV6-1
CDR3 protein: CASSVLLYNEQFF
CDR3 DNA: TGTGCCAGCAGTGTCCTTCTTTACAATGAGCAGTTCTTC

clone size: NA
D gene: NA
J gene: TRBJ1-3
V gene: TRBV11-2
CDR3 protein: CASSLDPPGVNTFSGNTIYF
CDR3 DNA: TGTGCCAGCAGCTTAGATCCACCAGGAGTAAACACTTTCTCTGGAAACACCATATATTTT

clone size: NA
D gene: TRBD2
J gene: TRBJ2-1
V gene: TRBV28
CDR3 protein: CASSSLAGNYNEQFF
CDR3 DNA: TGTGCCAGCAGTTCTCTAGCGGGAAATTACAATGAGCAGTTCTTC

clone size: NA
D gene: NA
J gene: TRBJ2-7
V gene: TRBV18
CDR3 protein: CASSPPRPWDYEQYF
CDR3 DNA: TGTGCCAGCTCACCCCCGCGGCCCTGGGACTACGAGCAGTACTTC